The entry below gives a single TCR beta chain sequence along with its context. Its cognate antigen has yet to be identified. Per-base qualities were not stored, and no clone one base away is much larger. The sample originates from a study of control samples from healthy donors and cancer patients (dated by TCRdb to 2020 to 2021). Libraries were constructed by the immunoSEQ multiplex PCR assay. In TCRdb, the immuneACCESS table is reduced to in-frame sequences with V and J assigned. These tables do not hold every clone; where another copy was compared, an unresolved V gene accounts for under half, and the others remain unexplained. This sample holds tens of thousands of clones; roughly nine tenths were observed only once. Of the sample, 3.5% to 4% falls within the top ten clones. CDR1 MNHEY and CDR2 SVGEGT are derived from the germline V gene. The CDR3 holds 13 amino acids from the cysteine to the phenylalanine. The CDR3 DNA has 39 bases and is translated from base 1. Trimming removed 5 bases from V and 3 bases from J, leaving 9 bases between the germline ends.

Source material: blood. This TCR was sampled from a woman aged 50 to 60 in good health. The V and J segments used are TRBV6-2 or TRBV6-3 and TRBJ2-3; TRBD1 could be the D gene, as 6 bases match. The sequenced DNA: TGTGCCAGCAGTAGGACAGAGACAGATACGCAGTATTTT. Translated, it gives CASSRTETDTQYF.